These 12 T cell receptor beta chains came from one sample sequenced in a study of cytomegalovirus exposure and HLA in healthy donors. PCR used 60 Vbeta primers and 13 Jbeta primers. Measured with immunoSEQ multiplex PCR; TCRdb has only the in-frame clones, and not every one. Here the sample spans 55,000 to 80,000 clones, about 80% being singletons. The specimen was PBMCs. These receptors were collected from a man aged 55 to 70 in good health and CMV-seropositive.

This clone appeared a single time. The gene calls are TRBV6-1 and TRBJ1-2, with TRBD1 matching over 8 bases. CDR3 length: 15 amino acids. With V trimmed by 3 bases and J by 7 bases, 10 bases remained unmatched. CDR1 MNHNS and CDR2 SASEGT come from the germline V gene. Here the CDR3 DNA reads TGTGCCAGCAGTGATCCCACAGGGGGGATTTTTGGCTACACCTTC. Translation gives CASSDPTGGIFGYTF.

For this clone: A read error may account for a junction end that differs from germline. The V call is TRBV2, the J call TRBJ1-2; 8 nucleotides match TRBD1. Germline lookup yields CDR1 SNHLY and CDR2 FYNNEI. This CDR3 has 15 amino acids. The CDR3 nucleotides are TGTGCCAGCAGGAAGGGACAGGCTAGAAATTATGACTACACCTTC. Encoded protein: CASRKGQARNYDYTF.

The CDR3 region has the DNA TGCGCCACCTCCCCTGAAACAGGGAACCATGAGCAGTTCTTC. It translates to CATSPETGNHEQFF. The chain recombines TRBV10-1 with TRBJ2-1, with TRBD1 as a possible D gene (6 bases). Germline V gene data show CDR1 as WNHNN and CDR2 as SYGVQD (reference sequence). The CDR3 length is 14 residues. V was cut by 10 bases and J by 8 bases, with 21 bases left in between.

As concerns this clone: Other DNA sequences in this sample translate to the same CDR3. This chain's CDR3 is CASSLSRNTEAFF. CDR3 DNA sequence: TGTGCCAGCAGTTTAAGTAGGAACACTGAAGCTTTCTTT. The chain couples TRBV27 to TRBJ1-1; the D is unclear. Trimming took off 2 bases at V and 1 base at J, with 5 bases between the two ends. In germline, CDR1 is MNHEY, CDR2 SMNVEV (reference sequence). This CDR3 comprises 13 residues.

The rearrangement links TRBV5-5 to TRBJ2-3, with 11 bases matching TRBD2. In germline, CDR1 is SGHKS, CDR2 YYEKEE (reference sequence). Losses at the gene ends were 3 bases for V and 3 bases for J; bases not matched to a gene: 9. The CDR3 spans 17 residues. CDR3 DNA sequence: TGTGCCAGCAGCTCCCTTCTGACTAGCGGGACGACAGATACGCAGTATTTT. Protein sequence: CASSSLLTSGTTDTQYF.

The rearrangement joins TRBV27 to TRBJ1-3; 7 bases are shared with TRBD1. Per the germline V gene, CDR1 is MNHEY and CDR2 is SMNVEV (reference sequence). CDR3 size: 14 residues. J gave up 3 bases and V 6 bases, and 5 bases lay outside the gene matches. The CDR3 protein is CASSLTGSGNTIYF. CDR3 sequence (DNA): TGTGCCAGCAGCTTGACAGGGAGTGGAAACACCATATATTTT.

The genes are TRBV4-1 and TRBJ1-1, with no clear D. This CDR3 has 11 amino acids. CDR1 is MGHRA, CDR2 YSYEKL, per germline. Trimming cost V 1 base and J 6 bases, with 3 bases left between them. This CDR3 reads CASSQAAEAFF. The CDR3 DNA follows: TGCGCCAGCAGCCAAGCGGCTGAAGCTTTCTTT.

This chain joins TRBV11-2 and TRBJ1-1; no definite D call. Trimming took 5 bases from V and 0 from J, leaving 13 bases between them. This CDR3 has 15 amino acids. Looked up from germline, CDR1 is SGHAT and CDR2 is FQNNGV. In DNA form, the CDR3 reads TGTGCCAGCAGCCCTCCGCAGGCCATGAACACTGAAGCTTTCTTT. Translation gives CASSPPQAMNTEAFF.

This clone was found once. The rearrangement uses TRBV4-2 and TRBJ2-5; 13 bases align to TRBD2. Germline trimming cut 1 base from V and 2 bases from J; bases unmatched to any gene: 4. The CDR3 is made up of 17 amino acids. Germline assignment: CDR1 LGHNA and CDR2 YNFKEQ. CDR3 DNA: TGTGCCAGCAGCCAAGGGACTAGCGGGGGCGAACAAGAGACCCAGTACTTC. As protein: CASSQGTSGGEQETQYF.

This chain uses TRBV9 with TRBJ1-6; 8 nucleotides align to TRBD1. The germline V gene has CDR1 SGDLS and CDR2 YYNGEE. The CDR3 consists of 16 residues. V shed 2 bases, J shed 6 bases, and the junction held 7 bases outside the gene matches. The CDR3 protein is CASSVTGDPRNSPLHF. Written as DNA, the CDR3 is TGTGCCAGCAGCGTGACAGGGGACCCCCGTAATTCACCCCTCCACTTT. The full variable domain, with the rest looked up from reference TRBV9 and TRBJ1-6, is DSGVTQTPKHLITATGQRVTLRCSPRSGDLSVYWYQQSLDQGLQFLIQYYNGEERAKGNILERFSAQQFPDLHSELNLSSLELGDSALYFCASSVTGDPRNSPLHFGNGTRLTVT.

The V gene is TRBV7-2, the J gene TRBJ1-2; D not resolved. CDR3 length: 15 residues. V gave up 0 bases and J gave up 7 bases, with 15 bases separating them. The germline V gene has CDR1 SGHTA and CDR2 FQGNSA. The CDR3 region has the DNA TGTGCCAGCAGCTTAGCTTTGGCAGCCTCGGGTGGCTACACCTTC. Translated: CASSLALAASGGYTF.

Note on this clone: Its ends do not fully match the called genes, so a read error is possible. V and J are TRBV9 and TRBJ1-3; no definite D call. The CDR3 has 15 residues. Germline lookup yields CDR1 SGDLS and CDR2 YYNGEE. Written as DNA, the CDR3 is TGTGCCAGCAGCGCCGACTACAGCTCTGGAAGCACCATATATTTT. Its protein product is CASSADYSSGSTIYF.